The T cell receptor beta chain described here comes from a study of molecular identifiers for immune sequencing clone quantification. Study-wide context: Naive CD8 RNA (about 19,000 or 110,000 cells) was divided into five aliquots, with four sequenced. Points from the study as a whole: Clones that exceeded 20 RNA copies held over 98% of effector molecules, yet under 1% in naive cells. Sizes of clones that are highly expanded could be underestimated (if identical TCR molecules share a barcode).

CDR3 length: 15 amino acids. V shed 0 bases and J shed 0 bases, with 10 bases lying between them. CDR1 SGHRS and CDR2 YFSETQ come from the germline V gene. This clonotype was found many times. Its specificity is unknown. The sorting of naive CD8 T cells used the CD8+CD4-CCR7+CD45RA+ phenotype. Each CDR3 protein is one row after TCRdb ran MiXCR on the PCR reads. The table records more than 300,000 distinct CDR3 sequences, over 20% of them present only once. The chain links TRBV5-1 to TRBJ2-7; D not resolved. The clonotype comes from a human donor in good health. Some libraries in this study had Jurkat cell RNA spiked in. The sample taken for sequencing was naive CD8+ T cells from blood, with Jurkat cell RNA spiked in. Subset meaning: FACS-sorted CD8+CD4-CCR7+CD45RA+ naive T cells. The DNA for the CDR3 is TGCGCCAGCAGCTTGGACATCCTGGGCTCCTACGAGCAGTACTTC. It codes for CASSLDILGSYEQYF.